The 2 T cell receptor beta chains listed next were all sequenced from one sample in a study of shared clonotypes between healthy human individuals. Sequenced by immunoSEQ multiplex PCR; TCRdb stores in-frame clones only, minus some. The sample shows around 2,000,000 clones, approximately 94% of them seen only once. Naive CD8 cells lacked CD45RO and underwent positive selection for CCR7, leaving out terminally differentiated effector memory CD45RA+ cells. Material: naive CD8+ T cells from PBMCs. All receptors come from a man younger than 35 in good health. Some clones in this sample may be carry-over from other donors' samples.

Remarks on this clone: Distinct nucleotide sequences in the sample also encode this CDR3. The rearrangement joins TRBV29-1 to TRBJ1-2; possible D gene TRBD1, 5 bases. This CDR3 region has 13 residues. Germline-derived CDR1 and CDR2 are SQVTM and ANQGSEA. With 1 base removed from V and 4 bases from J, the gap between germline ends came to 10 bases. The CDR3 DNA reads as TGCAGCGTTGAAGGGGGCCGTAGCTATGGCTACACCTTC. Translation gives CSVEGGRSYGYTF.

This clone was counted once. V usage is TRBV7-9 and J usage is TRBJ1-2; D is ambiguous. Trimming shortened V by 4 bases and J by 3 bases, and 15 bases separated the two germline ends. CDR1 SEHNR and CDR2 FQNEAQ come from the germline V gene (reference sequence). The CDR3 is 15 residues long. CDR3 loop: CASSSDGHRDYGYTF. In DNA form, the CDR3 reads TGTGCCAGCAGCTCGGATGGGCATAGGGACTATGGCTACACCTTC.